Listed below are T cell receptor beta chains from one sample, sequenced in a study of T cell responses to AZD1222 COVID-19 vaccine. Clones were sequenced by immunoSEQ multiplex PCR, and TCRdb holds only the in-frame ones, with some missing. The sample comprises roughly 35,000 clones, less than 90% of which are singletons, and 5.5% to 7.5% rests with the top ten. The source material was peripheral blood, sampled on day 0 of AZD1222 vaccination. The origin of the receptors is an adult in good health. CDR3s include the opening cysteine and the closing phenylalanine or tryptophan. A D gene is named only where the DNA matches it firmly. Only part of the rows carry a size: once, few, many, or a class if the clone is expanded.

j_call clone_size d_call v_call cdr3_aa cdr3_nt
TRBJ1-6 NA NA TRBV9 CASSSSAGGNSPLHF TGTGCCAGCAGCAGCTCGGCGGGAGGTAATTCACCCCTCCACTTT
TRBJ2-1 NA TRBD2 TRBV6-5 CASSGLAGGGKEQFF TGTGCCAGCTCAGGACTAGCGGGGGGCGGGAAGGAGCAGTTCTTC
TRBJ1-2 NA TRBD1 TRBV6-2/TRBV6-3 CASSSPTGGVYGYTF TGTGCCAGCAGTTCACCGACAGGGGGAGTCTATGGCTACACCTTC
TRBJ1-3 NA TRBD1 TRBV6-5 CASSRGQGAGNTIYF TGTGCCAGCAGCCGGGGACAGGGAGCTGGAAACACCATATATTTT
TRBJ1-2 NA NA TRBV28 CASSLSNAQGLYYTF TGTGCCAGCAGTTTAAGTAATGCGCAAGGACTATACTACACCTTC
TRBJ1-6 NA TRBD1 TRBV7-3 CASSLEGQGKSPLHF TGTGCCAGCAGCTTAGAGGGACAGGGTAAATCACCCCTCCACTTT
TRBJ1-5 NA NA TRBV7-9 CASREIGNQPQHF TGTGCCAGCAGGGAGATAGGCAATCAGCCCCAGCATTTT
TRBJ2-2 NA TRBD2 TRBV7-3 CASSLGLAGGPGGELFF TGTGCCAGCAGCTTGGGACTAGCGGGAGGGCCTGGCGGGGAGCTGTTTTTT
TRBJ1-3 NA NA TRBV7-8 CASSFYRQATSGNTIYF TGTGCCAGCAGCTTCTATCGACAGGCGACCTCTGGAAACACCATATATTTT
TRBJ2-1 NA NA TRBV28 CASSRPGPYNEQFF TGTGCCAGCAGTAGGCCAGGGCCTTACAATGAGCAGTTCTTC
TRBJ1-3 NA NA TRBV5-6 CASSLLAAGNTIYF TGTGCCAGCAGCTTGCTGGCAGCCGGAAACACCATATATTTT
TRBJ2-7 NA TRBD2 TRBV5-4 CATSRGGAGEQYF TGTGCCACCTCCCGCGGGGGGGCAGGCGAGCAGTACTTC
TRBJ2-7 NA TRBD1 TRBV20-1 CSASYPGQGYEQYF TGCAGTGCTAGTTACCCCGGACAGGGCTACGAGCAGTACTTC
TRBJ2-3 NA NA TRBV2 CASSGGLATRTDTQYF TGTGCCAGCAGTGGGGGCCTAGCGACCCGCACAGATACGCAGTATTTT
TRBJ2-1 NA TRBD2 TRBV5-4 CASTSGRGNEQFF TGTGCCAGCACCAGCGGGAGAGGAAATGAGCAGTTCTTC
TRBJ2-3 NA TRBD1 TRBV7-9 CASSHYPTGVYTDTQYF TGTGCCAGCAGCCACTACCCGACAGGGGTCTACACAGATACGCAGTATTTT
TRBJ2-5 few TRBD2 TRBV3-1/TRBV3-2 CASSPLLAADETQYF TGTGCCAGCAGCCCCCTACTAGCGGCGGATGAGACCCAGTACTTC
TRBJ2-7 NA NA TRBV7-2 CASSSLSSAAYQQYF TGTGCCAGCAGCTCTTTATCATCAGCGGCCTACCAGCAGTACTTC
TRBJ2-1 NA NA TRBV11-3 CASSSRDNEQFF TGTGCCAGCAGCTCCCGGGACAATGAGCAGTTCTTC
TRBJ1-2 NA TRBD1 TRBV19 CASSIGTGNAYGYTF TGTGCCAGTAGTATAGGGACAGGGAATGCCTATGGCTACACCTTC
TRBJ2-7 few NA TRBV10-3 CAISESGTPEKQYF TGTGCCATCAGTGAGTCCGGGACCCCTGAGAAGCAGTACTTC
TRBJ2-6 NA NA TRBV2 CASRTGGAGANVLTF TGTGCCAGCAGGACTGGGGGAGCTGGGGCCAACGTCCTGACTTTC
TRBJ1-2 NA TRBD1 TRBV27 CASSRSGAGGNYGYTF TGTGCCAGCAGTCGATCGGGGGCAGGGGGTAACTATGGCTACACCTTC
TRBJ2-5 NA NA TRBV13 CASAPRGYEETQYF TGTGCCAGCGCGCCCAGGGGCTACGAAGAGACCCAGTACTTC
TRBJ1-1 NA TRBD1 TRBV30 CAWSAGPGQGFTEAFF TGTGCCTGGAGTGCCGGACCGGGACAGGGGTTTACTGAAGCTTTCTTT
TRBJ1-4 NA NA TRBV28 CASSTPGLINEKLFF TGTGCCAGCAGTACGCCAGGACTGATTAATGAAAAACTGTTTTTT
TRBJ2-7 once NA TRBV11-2 CASQPGRTLYEQYF TGTGCCAGCCAGCCGGGACGGACCCTATACGAGCAGTACTTC
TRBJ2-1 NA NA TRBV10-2 CASGETGPYNEQFF TGCGCCAGCGGTGAAACAGGGCCCTACAATGAGCAGTTCTTC
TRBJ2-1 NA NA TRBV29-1 CSVELDRSYNEQFF TGCAGCGTTGAGTTGGACCGCTCCTACAATGAGCAGTTCTTC
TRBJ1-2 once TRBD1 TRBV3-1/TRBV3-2 CASSLFGTGSGYTF TGTGCCAGCAGTCTGTTCGGGACAGGGTCTGGCTACACCTTC
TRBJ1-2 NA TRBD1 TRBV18 CASSPPGTGGNYGYTF TGTGCCAGCTCACCACCCGGGACAGGGGGCAACTATGGCTACACCTTC